This TCR beta chain stems from a study of blood T cell repertoires in COVID-19. Background on the study: The United States, Italy and Spain provided the acute and convalescent COVID-19 samples. T cells, B-cell-depleted T cells, or PBMCs provided the cDNA or gDNA that served as material.

The V gene lost 5 bases and the J gene lost 0 bases, with 14 bases spanning the gap. This CDR3 contains 16 residues. Germline CDR1 reads SEHNR; CDR2 reads FQNEAQ (reference sequence). TCRdb's copy holds only in-frame clones and misses some; the assay was immunoSEQ multiplex PCR. The sample shows approximately 280,000 clones, approximately 89% of them seen only once. This clone was recorded once. Cohorts were assigned according to the clinical history that participants reported. Each recovered donor of Cohort 3 presented with two negative PCRs, clearance, or symptom resolution. Sequencing was done on a sample of PBMCs or T cells enriched from blood (not recorded which). This receptor was obtained from a young woman who had recovered from COVID-19. V and J are TRBV7-9 and TRBJ2-1; tentatively, D is TRBD2 (6 bases). The CDR3 protein is CASSPYSGSSYNEQFF. The CDR3, as DNA: TGTGCCAGCAGCCCCTATAGCGGAAGCTCCTACAATGAGCAGTTCTTC.